These 24 T cell receptor beta chains share one sample of origin, sequenced in a study of shared clonotypes between healthy human individuals (dated by TCRdb to 2020 to 2021). To prepare the library, the immunoSEQ multiplex PCR assay was applied. TCRdb stores this immuneACCESS table with in-frame sequences only. Part of the clones is absent; in the studies checked, under half of the shortfall reflects unresolved V genes, and no reason is known for the rest. This sample holds more than 150,000 clones; around 63% were observed only once. The ten largest clones capture less than 11% of the sample. Sequenced material: memory CD4+ T cells sorted from blood. The label giving this sample's cell subset or site can be read as: CD45RA-negative fraction. The origin of the receptors is a man in his thirties or forties in good health.

There are a few counts of this clone. The rearrangement links TRBV7-6 to TRBJ2-7, with 10 positions matching TRBD1. Germline lookup yields CDR1 SGHVS and CDR2 FNYEAQ. The CDR3 is 17 residues long. The J segment lost 3 bases and the V segment lost 5 bases, leaving 13 bases of the junction unmatched. The CDR3: CASSGNEHRTGGYEQYF. The CDR3 coding sequence is TGTGCCAGCAGCGGCAATGAACATCGGACAGGGGGCTACGAGCAGTACTTC.

There are many counts of this clone. A much larger clonotype is one base distant, so this may be a read error. The gene calls are TRBV6-5 and TRBJ2-2; D remains ambiguous. V gave up 2 bases and J gave up 3 bases, with 4 bases separating them. The CDR3 totals 13 residues. The V gene's germline CDR1 is MNHEY and CDR2 SVGAGI. The CDR3 DNA reads as TGTGCCAGCAGTTACGAGGACACCGGGGAGCTGTTTTTT. Protein: CASSYEDTGELFF.

V gene TRBV5-1 combines with J gene TRBJ1-4; 7 bases align to TRBD1. From germline, CDR1 is SGHRS and CDR2 YFSETQ. The CDR3 is 14 amino acids. V lost 3 bases to trimming and J lost 4 bases; unmatched junction nucleotides: 3. CDR3 nucleotide sequence: TGCGCCAGCAGCTCACAGGGGAATAATGAAAAACTGTTTTTT. Translation: CASSSQGNNEKLFF.

V gene TRBV9 combines with J gene TRBJ2-3; 12 positions match TRBD2. CDR3 size: 16 residues. The V gene end was trimmed by 0 bases and the J gene end by 2 bases; junction bases not matched to a gene: 1. Germline V gives CDR1 SGDLS, CDR2 YYNGEE. As DNA, the CDR3 is TGTGCCAGCAGCGTAGCTAGCGGGAGGGCCACAGATACGCAGTATTTT. Translation gives CASSVASGRATDTQYF. Full variable domain (missing parts from reference TRBV9 and TRBJ2-3): DSGVTQTPKHLITATGQRVTLRCSPRSGDLSVYWYQQSLDQGLQFLIQYYNGEERAKGNILERFSAQQFPDLHSELNLSSLELGDSALYFCASSVASGRATDTQYFGPGTRLTVL.

The V gene is TRBV6-1, the J gene TRBJ1-2; D gene unclear. V was clipped by 3 bases and J by 4 bases, with 12 bases between them. The CDR3 is 14 residues long. Germline V CDR1 and CDR2: MNHNS, SASEGT. CDR3 bases: TGTGCCAGCAGTGATCTCAGAAGAAGCTATGGCTACACCTTC. Translated, it gives CASSDLRRSYGYTF.

This chain connects TRBV7-3 to TRBJ2-5; no clear D gene. The CDR3 length is 13 residues. Trimming removed 2 bases at V and 5 bases at J, with 9 bases between. Germline-derived CDR1 and CDR2 are SGHTA and FQGTGA. DNA for the CDR3: TGTGCCAGCAGCTTACCTGCCGGGGAGACCCAGTACTTC. This encodes CASSLPAGETQYF.

The J gene is TRBJ1-1, the V gene TRBV11-2; D not certain. Germline values: CDR1 SGHAT, CDR2 FQNNGV. The V end lost 4 bases, the J end lost 3 bases, and 15 bases lay between the germline ends. CDR3 length equals 15 residues. CDR3 sequence: CASSSYGRRDTEAFF. The CDR3 DNA reads TGTGCCAGCAGCTCCTACGGGAGGAGGGACACTGAAGCTTTCTTT.

This chain links TRBV29-1 with TRBJ1-2; 11 bases are shared with TRBD1. The CDR3 is 15 residues long. The germline CDR1 and CDR2 sequences are SQVTM and ANQGSEA. After removal of 7 bases from V and 4 bases from J, the junction contained 11 bases not matched to a gene. This CDR3 is CSAPDRGQESYGYTF. CDR3 DNA: TGCAGCGCCCCGGACAGGGGGCAGGAAAGCTATGGCTACACCTTC.

The chain joins TRBV10-2 to TRBJ2-4; tentatively, D is TRBD1 or TRBD2 (5 bases each). Trimming left V 3 bases short and J 1 base short, with 13 bases between. The germline CDR1 and CDR2 sequences are WSHSY and SAAADI. This CDR3 has 16 amino acids. CDR3 bases: TGCGCCAGCAGTGACAGGGAAACGGGGGCCAAAAACATTCAGTACTTC. Translated: CASSDRETGAKNIQYF.

The chain joins TRBV7-6 to TRBJ2-1; 7 bases are shared with TRBD2. The trim removed 2 bases at V and 5 bases at J, leaving 0 bases unmatched. Per the germline V gene, CDR1 is SGHVS and CDR2 is FNYEAQ. CDR3 length: 13 amino acids. CDR3 in DNA: TGTGCCAGCAGCTTACTAGCGGACAATGAGCAGTTCTTC. It yields the protein CASSLLADNEQFF.

The CDR3 is CASSYQGGSYNEQFF. The DNA of the CDR3 is TGTGCCAGCAGTTATCAGGGAGGTTCCTACAATGAGCAGTTCTTC. This chain uses TRBV27 with TRBJ2-1; TRBD2 might be the D (6 bases). This CDR3 is built from 15 residues. V shed 4 bases and J shed 1 base, with 11 bases lying between them. CDR1 is MNHEY, CDR2 SMNVEV, per germline (reference sequence).

This clone was picked up one time. CDR3 sequence (DNA): TGTGCCAGCAGCTTAGGGCCGGGAGCGGACAATGAGCAGTTCTTC. Translated, it gives CASSLGPGADNEQFF. J is TRBJ2-1 and V is TRBV7-4; D perhaps matches TRBD2 (6 bases). The CDR3 totals 15 residues. V was shortened by 1 base and J by 5 bases, with 12 bases between the two germline ends. Germline V gene data show CDR1 as SGHVT and CDR2 as SQSDAQ.

The DNA of the CDR3 is TGTGCCAGCAGTTTCCCGGGGCCCGCCGGAGGACCCCAGCATTTT. Its protein is CASSFPGPAGGPQHF. This chain links TRBV28 with TRBJ1-5, with D possibly matching TRBD1 (5 bases). The germline V and J ends were trimmed by 3 bases and 10 bases, with 19 bases remaining between them. The CDR3 is 15 amino acids. Germline lookup yields CDR1 MDHEN and CDR2 SYDVKM.

The chain joins TRBV4-1 to TRBJ1-2; maybe TRBD1 (5 bases). This CDR3 comprises 16 residues. The V gene's germline CDR1 is MGHRA and CDR2 YSYEKL. With 0 bases removed from V and 3 bases from J, the gap between germline ends came to 14 bases. DNA for the CDR3: TGCGCCAGCAGCCAAGAGGGGCAGGGTAGGGACTATGGCTACACCTTC. Its translation: CASSQEGQGRDYGYTF.

Written as DNA, the CDR3 is TGTGCCAGCAGTCCCCGACTAAGGGGGGAGACCCAGTACTTC. Its protein is CASSPRLRGETQYF. The rearrangement uses TRBV27 and TRBJ2-5; possible D gene TRBD1, 6 bases. The V gene lost 5 bases and the J gene lost 5 bases, with 15 bases spanning the gap. CDR1 is MNHEY, CDR2 SMNVEV, per germline (reference sequence). The CDR3 runs 14 residues.

The genes are TRBV7-2 and TRBJ2-7; 11 nucleotides match TRBD2. The germline gives CDR1 SGHTA, CDR2 FQGNSA. The CDR3 loop spans 15 amino acids. Germline trimming cut 2 bases from V and 4 bases from J; bases unmatched to any gene: 4. The CDR3 sequence: CASSLSSGGKYEQYF. As DNA, the CDR3 is TGTGCCAGCAGCTTATCTAGCGGGGGGAAGTACGAGCAGTACTTC.

The genes are TRBV29-1 and TRBJ1-1, with D unclear. V gave up 2 bases and J gave up 4 bases, with 11 bases separating them. The length of the CDR3 is 13 residues. CDR1 is SQVTM and CDR2 is ANQGSEA in the germline V gene. CDR3 nucleotides: TGCAGCGTTGAATGGGCAGCGGGCACTGAAGCTTTCTTT. It codes for CSVEWAAGTEAFF.

The chain is built from TRBV6-5 and TRBJ1-2; 9 nucleotides match TRBD1. CDR3 length: 14 amino acids. Germline V gene data show CDR1 as MNHEY and CDR2 as SVGAGI. V lost 4 bases to trimming and J lost 8 bases; unmatched junction nucleotides: 8. The CDR3 sequence is CASSLGQGIGGYTF. In DNA form, the CDR3 reads TGTGCCAGCAGTTTGGGACAGGGAATCGGAGGCTACACCTTC.

This clone was seen a single time. The chain combines TRBV6-1 with TRBJ2-1; D may correspond to TRBD1 or TRBD2 (5 bases each). V lost 2 bases and J 7 bases, leaving 18 bases between the germline ends. The CDR3 runs to 16 residues. Germline loops: CDR1 MNHNS, CDR2 SASEGT. CDR3 in DNA: TGTGCCAGCAGTGAACAGAGGGTCAGGGTGGCAAATGAGCAGTTCTTC. It translates to CASSEQRVRVANEQFF.

V is TRBV6-5 and J is TRBJ1-4, with D unresolved. Germline CDR1 MNHEY, CDR2 SVGAGI. V gave up 5 bases and J gave up 7 bases, with 11 bases separating them. The CDR3 sequence is 13 residues long. The CDR3 bases are TGTGCCAGCAGTCCCACCTCACCTGAAAAACTGTTTTTT. This codes for CASSPTSPEKLFF.

This chain links TRBV5-1 with TRBJ2-7; 9 positions agree with TRBD1. From germline, CDR1 is SGHRS and CDR2 YFSETQ. V was clipped by 3 bases and J by 2 bases; unmatched bases: 3. The CDR3 covers 14 residues. The CDR3 nucleotides are TGCGCCAGCAGCTCCGGGACAGGGACCTACGAGCAGTACTTC. It codes for CASSSGTGTYEQYF.

This sequence joins TRBV5-5 and TRBJ1-5; D remains unclear. From germline, CDR1 is SGHKS and CDR2 YYEKEE (reference sequence). This CDR3 region has 14 residues. V dropped 2 bases and J dropped 1 base, with 7 bases sitting between them. CDR3 sequence (DNA): TGTGCCAGCAGCTTCGGCTCGAGCAATCAGCCCCAGCATTTT. Amino acid sequence: CASSFGSSNQPQHF.

Points on this clone: The sample contains more than one DNA sequence encoding this CDR3. The chain links TRBV4-1 to TRBJ1-1; D unclear. Germline V gene data show CDR1 as MGHRA and CDR2 as YSYEKL. The CDR3 runs 14 residues. V was trimmed by 6 bases and J by 0 bases, leaving 11 bases between them. This chain's CDR3 is CASSFIQMNTEAFF. The CDR3 bases are TGCGCCAGCAGTTTTATCCAGATGAACACTGAAGCTTTCTTT.

The rearrangement joins TRBV9 to TRBJ1-2, with 8 bases aligning to TRBD1. CDR3 size: 16 residues. CDR1 and CDR2 (germline): SGDLS, YYNGEE. V lost 4 bases and J lost 8; bases outside the gene matches: 16. CDR3 nucleotides: TGTGCCAGCAGCCGGGAATCGGGGACAGGCCCCTTAGGCTACACCTTC. This sequence encodes CASSRESGTGPLGYTF.